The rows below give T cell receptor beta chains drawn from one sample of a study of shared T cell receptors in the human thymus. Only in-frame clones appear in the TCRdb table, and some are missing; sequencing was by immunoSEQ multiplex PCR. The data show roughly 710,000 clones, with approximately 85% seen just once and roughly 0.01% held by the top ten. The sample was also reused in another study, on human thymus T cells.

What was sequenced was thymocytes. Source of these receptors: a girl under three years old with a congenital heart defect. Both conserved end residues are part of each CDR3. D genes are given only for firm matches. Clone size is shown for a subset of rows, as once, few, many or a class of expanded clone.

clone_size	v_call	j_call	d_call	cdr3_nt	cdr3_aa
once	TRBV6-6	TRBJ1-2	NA	TGTGCCAGCAGCGAAAAGCGGGCAGAATTATATGGCTACACCTTC	CASSEKRAELYGYTF
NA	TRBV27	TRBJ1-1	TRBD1	TGTGCCAGCAGTTTATTTAGACAGGGGAGGGGGCGAGCTTTCTTT	CASSLFRQGRGRAFF
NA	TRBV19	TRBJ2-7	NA	TGTGCCAGTAGTCCCAAGCCCAGACAGGTACCCTACGAGCAGTACTTC	CASSPKPRQVPYEQYF
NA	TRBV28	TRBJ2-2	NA	TGTGCCAGCAGTGCACAGGGTGCGAACACCGGGGAGCTGTTTTTT	CASSAQGANTGELFF
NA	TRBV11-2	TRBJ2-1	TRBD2	TGTGCCAGCAGCTTCCTACTACTAGCGGGGGCCTACAATGAGCAGTTCTTC	CASSFLLLAGAYNEQFF
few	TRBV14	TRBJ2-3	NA	TGTGCCAGCAGCCAAGATCGGGCTGCGGGGTTAGCAGATACGCAGTATTTT	CASSQDRAAGLADTQYF
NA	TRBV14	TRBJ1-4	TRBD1	TGTGCCAGCAGCCCGGGACAGGGAGATGAAAAACTGTTTTTT	CASSPGQGDEKLFF
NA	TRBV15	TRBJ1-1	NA	TGTGCCACCAGCAGCTACGCCAACACTGAAGCTTTCTTT	CATSSYANTEAFF
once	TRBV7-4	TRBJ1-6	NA	TGTGCCGGTGAACTCTCCTATAATTCACCCCTCCACTTT	CAGELSYNSPLHF
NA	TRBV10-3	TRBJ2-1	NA	TGTGCCATCAGCGGGGTTGAGCGGTACAATGAGCAGTTCTTC	CAISGVERYNEQFF
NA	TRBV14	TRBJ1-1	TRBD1	TGTGCCAGCAGCCCTCTCAAAGGACAGGAGCCTATGAACACTGAAGCTTTCTTT	CASSPLKGQEPMNTEAFF
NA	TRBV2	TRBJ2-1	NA	TGTGCCAGCAGTGAGGGGCCAAGTACCTACAATGAGCAGTTCTTC	CASSEGPSTYNEQFF
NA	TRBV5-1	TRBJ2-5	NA	TGCGCTTCCGGCGGAGAAAGCATACAAGAGACCCAGTACTTC	CASGGESIQETQYF
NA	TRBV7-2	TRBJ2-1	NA	TGTGCCAGCAGCCTAGGGTATCTGGGCCACTCCTACAATGAGCAGTTCTTC	CASSLGYLGHSYNEQFF
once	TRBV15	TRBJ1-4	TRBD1	TGTGCCACCAGCAGAGAGCCATGGGGGCCACAGGGGAGGAGTGAAAAACTGTTTTTT	CATSREPWGPQGRSEKLFF
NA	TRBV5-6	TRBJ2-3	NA	TGTGCCAGCAGCTTGGGTTCCGGCACAGATACGCAGTATTTT	CASSLGSGTDTQYF
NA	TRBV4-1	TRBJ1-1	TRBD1	TGCGCCAGCAGCCAAGCGACTTACTATAAATGGACAGGCCCTGAAGCTTTCTTT	CASSQATYYKWTGPEAFF
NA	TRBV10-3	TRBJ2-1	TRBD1	TGTGCCATCCGTGGGACAGGGCTGAATGAGCAGTTCTTC	CAIRGTGLNEQFF
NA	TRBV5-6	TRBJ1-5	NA	TGTGCCAGCAGCCCTGGACATAGCAATCAGCCCCAGCATTTT	CASSPGHSNQPQHF
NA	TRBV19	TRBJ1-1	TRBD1	TGTGCCAGTAGCCCAAAAGGACAGGTTCGCACTGAAGCTTTCTTT	CASSPKGQVRTEAFF
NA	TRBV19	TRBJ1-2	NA	TGTGCCTCCAGGAGCCGAGGGGGGGCGAAAAAGGGCTACACCTTC	CASRSRGGAKKGYTF
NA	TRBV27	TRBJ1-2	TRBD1	TGTGCCAGCAGTGCACCCGGGACAGGGGGATCTGCCTATGGCTACACCTTC	CASSAPGTGGSAYGYTF
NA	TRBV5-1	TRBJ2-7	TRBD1	TGCGCCAGCAGCTCCCATCAGGGACAGGGGGCCGATTGGGCCTACGAGCAGTACTTC	CASSSHQGQGADWAYEQYF
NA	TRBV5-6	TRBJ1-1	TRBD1	TGTGCCAGCAGCTCGTCCGGGACAGAGAACACTGAAGCTTTCTTT	CASSSSGTENTEAFF
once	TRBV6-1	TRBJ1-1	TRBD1	TGTGCCAGCAGTGAAGCCGGACAGGGAGGGGCTGAAGCTTTCTTT	CASSEAGQGGAEAFF
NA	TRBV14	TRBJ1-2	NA	TGTGCCAGCAGCCCTACTCTACGGACAGCTCCCTATGGCTACACCTTC	CASSPTLRTAPYGYTF
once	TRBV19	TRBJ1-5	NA	TGTGCCAGCGCTTTCGGGGGGCGGGTTAGAGAACAGCCCCAGCATTTT	CASAFGGRVREQPQHF
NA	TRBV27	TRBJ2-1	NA	TGTGCCAGCAGCGAATACAGAGCCTACAATGAGCAGTTCTTC	CASSEYRAYNEQFF
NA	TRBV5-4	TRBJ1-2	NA	TGTGCCAGCAGTCGGGACACCTGGAGCTACACCTTC	CASSRDTWSYTF
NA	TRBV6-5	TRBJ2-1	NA	TGTGCCAGCAGTTACTCGAATGTAGAGAGGTTCAATGAGCAGTTCTTC	CASSYSNVERFNEQFF
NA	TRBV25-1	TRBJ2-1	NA	TGTGCCAGCAGTGATACAGGGAGTAATGAGCAGTTCTTC	CASSDTGSNEQFF
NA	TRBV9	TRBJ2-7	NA	TGTGCCAGCAGCGTAGGGTCACGGCAGGGCGAGCAGTACTTC	CASSVGSRQGEQYF
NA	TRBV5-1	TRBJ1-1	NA	TGCGCCAGCAGCTTGGGTAGGAGAGAGAGCGCAGGGGACACTGAAGCTTTCTTT	CASSLGRRESAGDTEAFF
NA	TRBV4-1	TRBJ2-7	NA	TGCGCCAGCAGCCTGTCGGGAACCTACGAGCAGTACTTC	CASSLSGTYEQYF
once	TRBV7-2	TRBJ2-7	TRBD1	TGTGCCAGCAGCTTAGCAGGGGGCGCGTGGGAGCAGTACTTC	CASSLAGGAWEQYF
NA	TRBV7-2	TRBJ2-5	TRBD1	TGTGCCAGCAGCTTCTACAGGGGGCAAGAGACCCAGTACTTC	CASSFYRGQETQYF
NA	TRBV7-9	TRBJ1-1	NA	TGTGCCAGCAGCTTAGGATGGCAGGGGCTCTCTGAAGCTTTCTTT	CASSLGWQGLSEAFF
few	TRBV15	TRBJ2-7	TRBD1	TGTGCCACCAGCACGAGTACAGGGGCTGGCGAGCAGTACTTC	CATSTSTGAGEQYF
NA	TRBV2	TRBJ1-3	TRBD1	TGTGCCAGCCGGACAGGGGGCGTCCATGGAAACACCATATATTTT	CASRTGGVHGNTIYF
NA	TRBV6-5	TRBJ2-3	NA	TGTGCCAGCAGTTACTCGAGGTCCTCAGATACGCAGTATTTT	CASSYSRSSDTQYF
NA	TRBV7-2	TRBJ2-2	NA	TGTGCCAGCAGCTTCGGGACTCACCACACCGGGGAGCTGTTTTTT	CASSFGTHHTGELFF
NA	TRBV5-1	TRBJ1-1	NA	TGCGCCAGCAGGAATCCAGGGTGGAACACTGAAGCTTTCTTT	CASRNPGWNTEAFF
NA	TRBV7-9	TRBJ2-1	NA	TGTGCCAGCAGCATAAAACCCGGGACACGGCGATACAATGAGCAGTTCTTC	CASSIKPGTRRYNEQFF
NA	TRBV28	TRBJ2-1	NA	TGTGCCAGCAGTTTACTCGAGATTGGAGGTGAGCAGTTCTTC	CASSLLEIGGEQFF
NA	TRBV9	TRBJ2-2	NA	TGTGCCAGCAGCGATCCTGAAACAGGGCAGGGCACCGGGGAGCTGTTTTTT	CASSDPETGQGTGELFF
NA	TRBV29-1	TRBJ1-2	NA	TGCAGCGTTGTAATTCTGGGCAGGCATAACTATGGCTACACCTTC	CSVVILGRHNYGYTF
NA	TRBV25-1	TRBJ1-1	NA	TGTGCCAGCAAACCATGGGGGGGGAAAAAAACTGAAGCTTTCTTT	CASKPWGGKKTEAFF
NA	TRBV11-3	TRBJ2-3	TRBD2	TGTGCCAGCAGCCCCGGAGCTGTAGCGGGCTACACAGATACGCAGTATTTT	CASSPGAVAGYTDTQYF
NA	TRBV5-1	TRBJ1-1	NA	TGCGCCAGCAGCTTGGACGACCGTTACAGGCCAACAAACACTGAAGCTTTCTTT	CASSLDDRYRPTNTEAFF
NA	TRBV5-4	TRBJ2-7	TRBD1	TGTGCCAGCAGCTCCCGGGACCCCAGGGGGAGAACCTACGAGCAGTACTTC	CASSSRDPRGRTYEQYF
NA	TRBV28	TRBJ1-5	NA	TGTGCCAGCAGTCCACAGGGAGCGGATCAGCCCCAGCATTTT	CASSPQGADQPQHF
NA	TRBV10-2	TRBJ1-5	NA	TGCGCCAGCAGTGAGTCGGCTAGAGATCAGCCCCAGCATTTT	CASSESARDQPQHF